In this sample, the clone carrying this T cell receptor beta chain turned up a few times. Isolation of PBMCs gave at least 6.5 million cells per sample. The length of the CDR3 is 10 residues. From germline, CDR1 is SQVTM and CDR2 ANQGSEA. Trimming left V 3 bases short and J 5 bases short, with 4 bases between. The entry originates in a study of blood T cells in healthy people across ages. Using a J-beta primer mix together with a sample-barcoded 5' primer, a second PCR was run for 7 to 11 cycles. One entry per CDR3 protein, called by TCRdb with MiXCR from the 5' RACE reads. The table includes 650,000 to 1,000,000 distinct CDR3 sequences, about 46% detected once.

Input material: blood. V and J are TRBV29-1 and TRBJ1-2, with D hard to call. This receptor was taken from a man older than 75 in good health. This chain's CDR3 is CSVDGYGYTF. CDR3 DNA: TGCAGCGTTGATGGGTATGGCTACACCTTC.